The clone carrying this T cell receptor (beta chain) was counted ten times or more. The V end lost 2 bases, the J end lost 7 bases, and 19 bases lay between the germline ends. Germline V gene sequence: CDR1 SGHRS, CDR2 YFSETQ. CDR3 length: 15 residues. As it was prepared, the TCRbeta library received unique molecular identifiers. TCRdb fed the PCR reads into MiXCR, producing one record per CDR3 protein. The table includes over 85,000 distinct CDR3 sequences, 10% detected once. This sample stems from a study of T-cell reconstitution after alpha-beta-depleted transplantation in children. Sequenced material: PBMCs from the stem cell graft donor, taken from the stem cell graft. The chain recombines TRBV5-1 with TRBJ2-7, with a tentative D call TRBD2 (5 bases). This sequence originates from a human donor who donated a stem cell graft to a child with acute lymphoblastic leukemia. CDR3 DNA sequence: TGCGCCAGCAGCTTTAGAAGCGGCGGTATGGGGGAGCAGTACTTC. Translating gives CASSFRSGGMGEQYF.